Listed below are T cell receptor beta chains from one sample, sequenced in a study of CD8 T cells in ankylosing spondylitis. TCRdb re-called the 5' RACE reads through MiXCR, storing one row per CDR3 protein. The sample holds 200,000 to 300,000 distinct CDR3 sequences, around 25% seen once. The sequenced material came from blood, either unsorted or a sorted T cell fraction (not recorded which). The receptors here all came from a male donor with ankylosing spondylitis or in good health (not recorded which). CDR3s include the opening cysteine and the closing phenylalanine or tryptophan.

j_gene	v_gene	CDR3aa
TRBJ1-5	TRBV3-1	CASSQGWATPQHF
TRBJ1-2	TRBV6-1	CASSETSSYGYTF
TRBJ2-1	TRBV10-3	CAISELGTASYSYNEQFF
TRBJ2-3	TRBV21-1	CASSGRNTTDTQYF
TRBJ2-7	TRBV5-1	CASSRGGGSSYEQYF
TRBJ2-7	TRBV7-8	CASSLAVGILSEQYF
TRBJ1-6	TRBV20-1	CSAREANSPLHF
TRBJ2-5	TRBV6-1	CASRTGGRETQYF
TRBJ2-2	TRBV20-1	CSARDPVGNTGELFF
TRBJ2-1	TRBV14	CASSQEPGTGGMEQFF
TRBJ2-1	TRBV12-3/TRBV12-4	CASSPPGLTPPHEQFF
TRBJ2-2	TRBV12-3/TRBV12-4	CASSLGRGLTGELFF
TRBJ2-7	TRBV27	CASSFSTLQGFYEQYF
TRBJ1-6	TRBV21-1	CARCEGRGKSPLHF
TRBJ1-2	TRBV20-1	CSARVQGTNYGYTF
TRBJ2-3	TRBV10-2	CASSPVGVADTQYF
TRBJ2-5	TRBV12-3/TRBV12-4	CASSLSPGQGTRETQYF
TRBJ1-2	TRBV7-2	CASSLGQGFSGYTF
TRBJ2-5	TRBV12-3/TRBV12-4	CASSRPLAGAGETQYF
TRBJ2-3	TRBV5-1	CASSFKGGGTDTQYF
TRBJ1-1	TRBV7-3	CASSLTGQGVSEAFF
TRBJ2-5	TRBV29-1	CSGGTAGETQYF
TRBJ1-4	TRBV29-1	CSVGEPGEKLFF
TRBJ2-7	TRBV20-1	CSAREERLSSYEQYF
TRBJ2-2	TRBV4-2	CASSQRAQGTTNTGELFF
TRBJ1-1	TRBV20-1	CSANRGMHTEAFF
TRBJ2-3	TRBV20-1	CSAGGMTGTDTQYF
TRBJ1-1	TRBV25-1	CASTADRTNTEAFF
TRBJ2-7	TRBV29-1	CSVAYLLGNEQYF
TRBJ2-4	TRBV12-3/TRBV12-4	CASRSLAGGPGNIQYF
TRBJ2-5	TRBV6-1	CASSVLGTGRETQYF
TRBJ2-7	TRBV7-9	CAISPGTGSGVYEQYF
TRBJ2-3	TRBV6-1	CASSRGRSTDTQYF
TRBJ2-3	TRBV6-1	CASSIQGFSGTDTQYF
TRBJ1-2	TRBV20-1	CSAVRTGGFNYGYTF
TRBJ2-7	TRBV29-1	CSVGGREDNEQYF
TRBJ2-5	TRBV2	CASSARGAGPQETQYF
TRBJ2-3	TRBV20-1	CSARETTSGHTDTQYF
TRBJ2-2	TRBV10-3	CAISGRLERHTGELFF
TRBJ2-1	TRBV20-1	CSASATNYNEQFF
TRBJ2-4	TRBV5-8	CASSLDRGQGRSQYF
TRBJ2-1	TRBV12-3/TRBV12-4	CASSRARIDNEQFF
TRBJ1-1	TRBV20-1	CSARTGRSAEAFF
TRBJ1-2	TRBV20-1	CSAPRTGLGGYTF
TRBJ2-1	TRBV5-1	CASSLGVQGTDEQFF
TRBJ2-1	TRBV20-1	CSAGQGGDEQFF
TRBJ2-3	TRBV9	CASSVQGAQADTQYF
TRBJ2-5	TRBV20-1	CSARDLLTRTQETQYF
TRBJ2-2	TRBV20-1	CSLRGIDSGGTGELFF
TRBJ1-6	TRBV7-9	CASSWGDRGFGSPLHF
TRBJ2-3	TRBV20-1	CSGTEDFYTDTQYF
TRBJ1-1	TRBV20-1	CSASAWGGSDTEAFF
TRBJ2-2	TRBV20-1	CSARRTNTGELFF
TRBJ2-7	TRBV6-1	CASSGGQTGAEQYF
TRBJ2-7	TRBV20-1	CSARTSGGYEQYF
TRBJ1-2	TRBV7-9	CASTREEQGGYTF
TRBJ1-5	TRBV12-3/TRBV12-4	CASSLGYQPQHF
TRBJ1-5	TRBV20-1	CSARGNQPQHF
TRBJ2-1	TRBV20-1	CSAQTVSPNNEQFF
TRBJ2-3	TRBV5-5	CATSTHTDTQYF